This TCR beta chain was sequenced in a study of long-term antiretroviral therapy in people with HIV. This CDR3 region has 17 residues. CDR1 is LGHNA and CDR2 is YNFKEQ in the germline V gene. V lost 0 bases, J lost 2 bases, and 14 bases lay in between. General study points: Missing from the dataset were any data on ART adherence, viral resistance or therapy changes. Clonal expansions arising prior to ART prevailed in the repertoire at every time point. CDR3 length ranges were narrower in HIV repertoires than in controls.

As regards this clone: What it binds is unknown.

It was version v3.0 of the immunoSEQ assay that was run at survey level. 40,000-50,000 T-cell genomes per sample were the sequencing target. Here immunoSEQ multiplex PCR was the method, and the copy in TCRdb shows in-frame clones only, minus some. The repertoire holds 40,000 to 45,000 clones, with nearly 95% as singletons. This sequence originates from a woman aged 50 to 65 with HIV. Material: unsorted PBMCs, obtained 3.7 years after starting antiretroviral therapy. J is TRBJ1-5 and V is TRBV4-2; D gene uncertain. CDR3 protein: CASSQDPQSKGNQPQHF. The DNA for the CDR3 is TGTGCCAGCAGCCAAGATCCGCAGTCCAAAGGCAATCAGCCCCAGCATTTT.